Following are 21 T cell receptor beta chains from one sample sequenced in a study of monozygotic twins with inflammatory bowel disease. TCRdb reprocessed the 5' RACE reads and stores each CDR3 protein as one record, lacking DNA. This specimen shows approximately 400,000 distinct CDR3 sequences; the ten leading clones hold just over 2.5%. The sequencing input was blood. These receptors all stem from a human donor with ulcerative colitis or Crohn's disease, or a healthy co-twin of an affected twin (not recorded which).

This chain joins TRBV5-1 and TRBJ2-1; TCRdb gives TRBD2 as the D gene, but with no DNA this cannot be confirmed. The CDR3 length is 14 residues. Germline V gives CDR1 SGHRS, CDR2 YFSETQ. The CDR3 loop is CASSPGLATDEQFF.

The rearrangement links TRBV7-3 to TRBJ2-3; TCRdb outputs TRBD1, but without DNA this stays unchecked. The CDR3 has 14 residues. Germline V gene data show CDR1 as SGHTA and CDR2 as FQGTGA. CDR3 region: CASSFGTGKDTQYF.

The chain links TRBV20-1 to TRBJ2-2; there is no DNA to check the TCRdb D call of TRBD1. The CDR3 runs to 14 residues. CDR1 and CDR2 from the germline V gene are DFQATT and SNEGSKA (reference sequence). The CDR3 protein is CRPGGGMNTGELFF.

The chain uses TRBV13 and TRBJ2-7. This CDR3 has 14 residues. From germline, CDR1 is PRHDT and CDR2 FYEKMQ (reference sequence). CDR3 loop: CASSFLSGSYEQYF. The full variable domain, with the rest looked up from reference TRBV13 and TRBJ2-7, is AAGVIQSPRHLIKEKRETATLKCYPIPRHDTVYWYQQGPGQDPQFLISFYEKMQSDKGSIPDRFSAQQFSDYHSELNMSSLELGDSALYFCASSFLSGSYEQYFGPGTRLTVT.

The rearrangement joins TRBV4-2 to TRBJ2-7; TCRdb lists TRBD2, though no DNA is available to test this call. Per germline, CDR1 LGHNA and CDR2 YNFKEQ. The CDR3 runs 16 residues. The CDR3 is CASSRGLAGDSYEQYF.

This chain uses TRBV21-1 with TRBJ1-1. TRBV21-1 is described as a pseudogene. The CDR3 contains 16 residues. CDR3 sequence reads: CASSKIKSAPRPEAFF.

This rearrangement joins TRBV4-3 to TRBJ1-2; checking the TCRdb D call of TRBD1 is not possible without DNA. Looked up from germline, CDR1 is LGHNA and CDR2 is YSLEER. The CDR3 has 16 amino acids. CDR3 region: CASSPEDYRGWYGYTF.

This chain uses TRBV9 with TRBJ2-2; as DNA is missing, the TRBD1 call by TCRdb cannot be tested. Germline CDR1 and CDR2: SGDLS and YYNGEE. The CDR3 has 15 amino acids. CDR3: CASSVAGQSTGELFF.

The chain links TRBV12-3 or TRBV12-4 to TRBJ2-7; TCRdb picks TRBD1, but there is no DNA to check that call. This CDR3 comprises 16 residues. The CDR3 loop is CASSAPTRGYSYEQYF.

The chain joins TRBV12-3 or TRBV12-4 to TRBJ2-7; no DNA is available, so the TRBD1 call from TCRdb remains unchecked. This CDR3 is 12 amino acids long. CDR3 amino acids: CASSAPRGEQYF.

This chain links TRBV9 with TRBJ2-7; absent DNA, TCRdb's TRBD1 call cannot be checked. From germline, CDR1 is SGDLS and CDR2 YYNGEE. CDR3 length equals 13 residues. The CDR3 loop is CASSVHQGYEQYF.

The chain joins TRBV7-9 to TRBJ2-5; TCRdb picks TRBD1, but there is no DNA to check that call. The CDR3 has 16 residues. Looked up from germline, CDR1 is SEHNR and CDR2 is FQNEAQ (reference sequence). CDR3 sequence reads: CASSSSGTRVSETQYF.

CDR3 protein: CSPSDRTLGEKLFF. The V and J genes are TRBV20-1 and TRBJ1-4; TCRdb outputs TRBD1, but without DNA this stays unchecked. The CDR3 is 14 residues long. Germline loops: CDR1 DFQATT, CDR2 SNEGSKA (reference sequence).

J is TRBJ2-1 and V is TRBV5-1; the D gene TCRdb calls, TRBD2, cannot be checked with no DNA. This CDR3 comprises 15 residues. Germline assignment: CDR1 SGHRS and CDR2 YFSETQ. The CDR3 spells CASSLGDSRFYEQFF.

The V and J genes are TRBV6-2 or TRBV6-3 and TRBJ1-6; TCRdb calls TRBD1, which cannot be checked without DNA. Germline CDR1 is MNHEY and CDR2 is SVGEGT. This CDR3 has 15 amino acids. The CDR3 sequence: CASRPGGQPNSPLHF.

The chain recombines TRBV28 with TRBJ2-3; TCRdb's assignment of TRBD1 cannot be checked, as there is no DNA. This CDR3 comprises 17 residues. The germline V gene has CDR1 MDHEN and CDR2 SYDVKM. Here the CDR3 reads CASSPFTGTGGQDTQYF.

CDR3 amino acids: CASSVTSANTEAFF. The rearrangement links TRBV9 to TRBJ1-1. Germline lookup yields CDR1 SGDLS and CDR2 YYNGEE. The CDR3 contains 14 residues.

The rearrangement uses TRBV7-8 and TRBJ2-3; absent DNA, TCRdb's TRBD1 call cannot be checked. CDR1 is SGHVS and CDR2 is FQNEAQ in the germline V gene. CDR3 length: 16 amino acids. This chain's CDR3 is CASSSAWGQSTDTQYF.

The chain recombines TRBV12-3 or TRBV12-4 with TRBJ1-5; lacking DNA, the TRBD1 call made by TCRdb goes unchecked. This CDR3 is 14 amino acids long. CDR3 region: CASSLSGNNQPQHF.

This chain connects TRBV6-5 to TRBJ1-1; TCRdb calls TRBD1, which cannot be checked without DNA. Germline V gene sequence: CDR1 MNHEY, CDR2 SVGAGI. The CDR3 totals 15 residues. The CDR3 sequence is CASSSQRPTVPEAFF.

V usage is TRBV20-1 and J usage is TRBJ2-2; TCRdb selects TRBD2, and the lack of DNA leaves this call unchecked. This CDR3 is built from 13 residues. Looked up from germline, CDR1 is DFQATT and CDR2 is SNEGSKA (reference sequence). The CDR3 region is CSARGGNTGELFF.